The 23 T cell receptor beta chains below were found in one sample sequenced in a study of blood T cell repertoires in COVID-19. The table came from immunoSEQ multiplex PCR; TCRdb's copy has only in-frame clones and leaves some out. The sample records some 460,000 clones, about nine tenths being singletons. The sequenced sample was PBMCs or T cells enriched from blood (not recorded which). The receptors come from a young woman who had recovered from COVID-19.

The rearrangement joins TRBV19 to TRBJ2-4; D is perhaps TRBD2 (6 bases). Germline V CDR1 and CDR2: LNHDA, SQIVND (reference sequence). Trimming removed 6 bases from V and 15 bases from J, with 18 bases in between. The CDR3 spans 12 residues. The CDR3 sequence is CASSATSSSWYF. The DNA for the CDR3 is TGTGCCAGTAGCGCTACTAGCTCCAGTTGGTACTTC.

The genes are TRBV4-1 and TRBJ2-6; 10 bases align to TRBD2. This CDR3 is 20 amino acids long. CDR1 MGHRA and CDR2 YSYEKL come from the germline V gene. With 0 bases clipped from V and 2 bases from J, the junction kept 10 bases outside the gene matches. The CDR3 protein is CASSQEVTSGEVAGANVLTF. DNA for the CDR3: TGCGCCAGCAGCCAAGAGGTAACTAGCGGGGAGGTGGCTGGGGCCAACGTCCTGACTTTC.

V gene TRBV10-2 combines with J gene TRBJ2-3; D perhaps matches TRBD1 (6 bases). V was cut by 7 bases and J by 5 bases, with 13 bases left in between. The CDR3 extends over 13 amino acids. Germline assignment: CDR1 WSHSY and CDR2 SAAADI. As DNA, the CDR3 is TGCGCCAGCAAGGACAGAGGGCGAGATACGCAGTATTTT. Translated, it gives CASKDRGRDTQYF.

This clone was seen a single time. This rearrangement joins TRBV11-2 to TRBJ2-7; TRBD2 matches 8 bases. Germline V gene sequence: CDR1 SGHAT, CDR2 FQNNGV. The CDR3 totals 13 residues. Trimming at V came to 5 bases and at J to 5 bases, leaving 5 bases not matched to a gene. CDR3 in amino acids: CASSQGLGNEQYF. CDR3 DNA sequence: TGTGCCAGCAGCCAGGGACTAGGAAACGAGCAGTACTTC.

The chain recombines TRBV5-6 with TRBJ2-3, with 9 bases lining up with TRBD1. The CDR3 length is 16 residues. Germline V gene sequence: CDR1 SGHDT, CDR2 YYEEEE. V lost 3 bases and J lost 1; bases outside the gene matches: 6. The CDR3 DNA is TGTGCCAGCAGCTCCCCGACAGGGGGACGCACAGATACGCAGTATTTT. Translated, it gives CASSSPTGGRTDTQYF.

The genes are TRBV4-1 and TRBJ2-3; TRBD1 matches at 7 bases. The V and J ends lost 6 bases and 1 base, in that order; junction bases with no gene match: 4. The CDR3 is 14 residues long. Germline V gene sequence: CDR1 MGHRA, CDR2 YSYEKL. CDR3 coding DNA: TGCGCCAGCAGGAAGACAGGGCGCACAGATACGCAGTATTTT. Protein sequence: CASRKTGRTDTQYF.

This clone was detected a few times. Other DNA sequences in the same sample also yield this CDR3. The chain employs TRBV5-4 and TRBJ1-3, with D maybe TRBD1 (6 bases). Deletions cut 4 bases from V and 0 bases from J, with 11 bases between. CDR3 length: 15 amino acids. CDR1 and CDR2 (germline): SGHNT, YYREEE (reference sequence). The chain's CDR3 is CASSLTGNSGNTIYF. The CDR3 DNA reads TGTGCCAGCAGCCTCACAGGGAACTCTGGAAACACCATATATTTT.

The chain links TRBV15 to TRBJ2-1; D gene uncertain. V was cut by 1 base and J by 4 bases, with 14 bases left in between. The CDR3 is 16 amino acids. Germline V lookup: CDR1 LNHNV, CDR2 YYDKDF (reference sequence). For the CDR3, the DNA is TGTGCCACCAGCAGAGTTGGAGATCTAAATTACAATGAGCAGTTCTTC. It translates to CATSRVGDLNYNEQFF.

The rearrangement uses TRBV7-9 and TRBJ2-3, with 7 bases lining up with TRBD2. CDR1 SEHNR and CDR2 FQNEAQ come from the germline V gene (reference sequence). CDR3 length: 12 amino acids. The J segment lost 9 bases and the V segment lost 2 bases, leaving 2 bases of the junction unmatched. The CDR3 nucleotides read TGTGCCAGCAGCTTAATGGGAGGGACGCAGTATTTT. Residues: CASSLMGGTQYF.

Regarding this clone: One end of the junction does not line up with germline, which may come from a read error. The chain joins TRBV5-1 to TRBJ2-7; D may be TRBD2 (5 bases). Germline loops: CDR1 SGHRS, CDR2 YFSETQ. CDR3 length equals 14 residues. The CDR3 nucleotides are TGCGCCAGCAGCTCGGAGGTGGTTTCGAGTGACTTTCACTTC. Protein product: CASSSEVVSSDFHF.

This chain joins TRBV10-3 and TRBJ2-7, with TRBD2 identical over 14 bases. Trimming at V came to 2 bases and at J to 3 bases, leaving 0 bases not matched to a gene. Germline V gives CDR1 ENHRY, CDR2 SYGVKD. The CDR3 covers 15 residues. As DNA, the CDR3 is TGTGCCATCAGTGAGGGACTAGCGGGGGGCTACGAGCAGTACTTC. Amino acids: CAISEGLAGGYEQYF.

This sequence joins TRBV11-2 and TRBJ2-2, with D tentatively TRBD1 (6 bases). The CDR3 spans 18 residues. Per germline, CDR1 SGHAT and CDR2 FQNNGV. Trimming took 2 bases from V and 1 from J, leaving 17 bases between them. CDR3: CASSLQLPGHLNTGELFF. The CDR3 bases are TGTGCCAGCAGCTTACAATTGCCGGGACACCTGAACACCGGGGAGCTGTTTTTT. Drawing the rest from reference TRBV11-2 and TRBJ2-2, the complete variable domain is EAGVAQSPRYKIIEKRQSVAFWCNPISGHATLYWYQQILGQGPKLLIQFQNNGVVDDSQLPKDRFSAERLKGVDSTLKIQPAKLEDSAVYLCASSLQLPGHLNTGELFFGEGSRLTVL.

CDR3 DNA sequence: TGTGCCAGCAGTCACGACAGGGGCCTTGGGAACACCATATATTTT. Its translation: CASSHDRGLGNTIYF. The chain joins TRBV7-2 to TRBJ1-3; TRBD1 matches 8 bases. With V trimmed by 6 bases and J by 7 bases, 11 bases remained unmatched. The CDR3 is 15 residues long. The germline gives CDR1 SGHTA, CDR2 FQGNSA.

The rearrangement links TRBV5-4 to TRBJ1-2, with TRBD1 matching 11 bases. Trimming removed 3 bases from V and 5 bases from J; junction bases left unmatched: 6. CDR3 length: 15 residues. Germline lookup yields CDR1 SGHNT and CDR2 YYREEE (reference sequence). The CDR3 nucleotides are TGTGCCAGCAGCTCTCAGGGACAGGGGGAGTATGGCTACACCTTC. Amino acids: CASSSQGQGEYGYTF.

In the case of this clone: Other DNA sequences in this specimen translate into the identical CDR3. The V and J genes are TRBV19 and TRBJ1-1; D may be TRBD1 (5 bases). The ends were cut back, 0 bases at V and 3 bases at J, with 8 bases in the middle. The CDR3 length is 14 residues. Germline V gives CDR1 LNHDA, CDR2 SQIVND (reference sequence). CDR3 DNA sequence: TGTGCCAGTAGTATAGACAGGGAGGACACTGAAGCTTTCTTT. Encoded protein: CASSIDREDTEAFF.

This rearrangement joins TRBV5-1 to TRBJ1-1, with 8 positions matching TRBD1. The CDR3 consists of 14 residues. With V trimmed by 5 bases and J by 1 base, 4 bases remained unmatched. CDR1 SGHRS and CDR2 YFSETQ come from the germline V gene. The CDR3 nucleotides are TGCGCCAGCAGACAGGGGGTCCAGAACACTGAAGCTTTCTTT. Its translation is CASRQGVQNTEAFF. The entire variable domain, with the rest obtained from reference TRBV5-1 and TRBJ1-1, is as follows: KAGVTQTPRYLIKTRGQQVTLSCSPISGHRSVSWYQQTPGQGLQFLFEYFSETQRNKGNFPGRFSGRQFSNSRSEMNVSTLELGDSALYLCASRQGVQNTEAFFGQGTRLTVV.

The chain employs TRBV29-1 and TRBJ1-2, with 7 bases identical to TRBD1. CDR1 SQVTM and CDR2 ANQGSEA come from the germline V gene. This CDR3 region has 15 residues. V lost 6 bases, J lost 6 bases, and 16 bases stayed unmatched. The CDR3 here is CSVIRGQTQGDGYTF. The DNA of the CDR3 is TGCAGCGTCATTCGGGGACAGACGCAGGGTGATGGCTACACCTTC. The full variable domain, completed using reference TRBV29-1 and TRBJ1-2, is SAVISQKPSRDICQRGTSLTIQCQVDSQVTMMFWYRQQPGQSLTLIATANQGSEATYESGFVIDKFPISRPNLTFSTLTVSNMSPEDSSIYLCSVIRGQTQGDGYTFGSGTRLTVV.

V and J are TRBV5-4 and TRBJ1-1; 7 bases are shared with TRBD1. V trimming: 4 bases; J trimming: 6 bases; junction bases outside the gene matches: 9. Germline V gene data show CDR1 as SGHNT and CDR2 as YYREEE (reference sequence). The CDR3 runs 14 residues. CDR3 in amino acids: CASSLDRQYAEAFF. The CDR3 DNA follows: TGTGCCAGCAGCCTGGACAGGCAGTACGCTGAAGCTTTCTTT.

This clone appeared a few times. The chain employs TRBV28 and TRBJ1-2; 8 positions agree with TRBD1. The V gene's germline CDR1 is MDHEN and CDR2 SYDVKM. V was pared by 4 bases and J by 4 bases, with 5 bases of the junction left unmatched. The CDR3 has 14 amino acids. The CDR3 spells CASSSRTGTYGYTF. The CDR3, as DNA: TGTGCCAGCAGTTCAAGGACAGGGACCTATGGCTACACCTTC.

The J gene is TRBJ1-2, the V gene TRBV18; 10 bases match TRBD1. The CDR3 has 15 amino acids. Germline loops: CDR1 KGHSH, CDR2 LQKENI. The V and J ends lost 4 bases and 6 bases, in that order; junction bases with no gene match: 8. CDR3 sequence (DNA): TGTGCCAGCTCACGGGGGACAGGGGTTGAAAATGGCTACACCTTC. This gives the protein CASSRGTGVENGYTF.

V is TRBV2 and J is TRBJ1-2; D is ambiguous. Germline-derived CDR1 and CDR2 are SNHLY and FYNNEI. This CDR3 spans 15 amino acids. Trimming stripped 5 bases from V and 5 bases from J, with 18 bases between. The CDR3 here is CASSPRTSFGYGYTF. Written as DNA, the CDR3 is TGTGCCAGCAGTCCCAGAACGAGCTTCGGGTATGGCTACACCTTC.

This rearrangement joins TRBV25-1 to TRBJ1-1; D may be TRBD1 (6 bases). Trimming took off 6 bases at V and 3 bases at J, with 17 bases between the two ends. Germline V gene lookup returns CDR1 MGHDK and CDR2 SYGVNS. CDR3 length: 15 amino acids. The CDR3 nucleotides read TGTGCCAGCAGGCCTTTGACAGGAGAGTACACTGAAGCTTTCTTT. Its protein is CASRPLTGEYTEAFF.

The chain combines TRBV7-2 with TRBJ2-7; 10 bases align to TRBD2. The germline CDR1 and CDR2 sequences are SGHTA and FQGNSA. With 6 bases clipped from V and 2 bases from J, the junction kept 10 bases outside the gene matches. The CDR3 spans 16 residues. DNA for the CDR3: TGTGCCAGCAGGCCCTTCACTAGCGGGGCTACCTACGAGCAGTACTTC. It is translated as CASRPFTSGATYEQYF.